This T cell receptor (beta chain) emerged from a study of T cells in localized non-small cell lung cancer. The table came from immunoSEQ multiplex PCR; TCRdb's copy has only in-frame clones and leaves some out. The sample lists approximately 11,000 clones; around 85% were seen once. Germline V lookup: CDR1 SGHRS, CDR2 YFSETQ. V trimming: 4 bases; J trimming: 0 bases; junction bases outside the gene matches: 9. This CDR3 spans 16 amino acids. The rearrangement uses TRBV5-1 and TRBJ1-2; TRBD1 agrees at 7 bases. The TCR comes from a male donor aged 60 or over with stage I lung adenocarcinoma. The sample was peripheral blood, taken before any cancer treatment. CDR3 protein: CASSQGQRPANYGYTF. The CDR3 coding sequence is TGCGCCAGCAGCCAGGGACAGCGGCCGGCTAACTATGGCTACACCTTC.